A single sample is the source of the 24 T cell receptor beta chains below, sequenced in a study of shared clonotypes between healthy human individuals (dated by TCRdb to about 2020). The library was generated by the immunoSEQ multiplex PCR assay. Imported from immuneACCESS, the table was reduced by TCRdb to in-frame sequences with V and J called. These copies leave out some clones; in studies compared against another copy, an unresolved V gene accounts for under half, and the cause of the remainder is not known. This sample is represented by around 580,000 clones; roughly 98% of them were singletons. The ten largest clones represent 0.25% to 0.35% of the sample. CD8 naive samples were obtained by positive selection for CCR7 among CD45RO-negative cells, yielding a CD45RA+CCR7+ population from which TemRA cells were excluded. Sequenced material: naive CD8+ T cells sorted from blood. The intended sense of this specimen's cell subset or site label: CD45RA+CCR7+. The source of these receptors is a man between 25 and 39 years old in good health.

Note on this clone: The same CDR3 also results from other DNA sequences found in this sample. The chain carries TRBV7-2 and TRBJ2-7; D possibly corresponds to TRBD2 (6 bases). The V end lost 1 base, the J end lost 0 bases, and 13 bases lay between the germline ends. There are 16 residues in the CDR3. Germline values: CDR1 SGHTA, CDR2 FQGNSA. CDR3 sequence reads: CASSLELALSSYEQYF. CDR3 nucleotide sequence: TGTGCCAGCAGCTTAGAGCTAGCGCTAAGCTCCTACGAGCAGTACTTC.

This chain connects TRBV5-6 to TRBJ2-1, with TRBD2 as a possible D gene (6 bases). This CDR3 has 16 residues. Germline-derived CDR1 and CDR2 are SGHDT and YYEEEE. Trimming pared 3 bases from V and 4 bases from J, leaving 17 bases between. The CDR3 protein is CASSWGRAGRYNEQFF. The CDR3 bases are TGTGCCAGCAGCTGGGGCCGCGCAGGGAGGTACAATGAGCAGTTCTTC.

The CDR3 bases are TGTGCCAGCAGTGAATATTCCCGGACTAGCGGGAGTGGCAATGAGCAGTTCTTC. This codes for CASSEYSRTSGSGNEQFF. The chain links TRBV2 to TRBJ2-1; 13 bases are a match to TRBD2. Trimming removed 2 bases from V and 6 bases from J; junction bases left unmatched: 10. Germline V gene data show CDR1 as SNHLY and CDR2 as FYNNEI. This CDR3 is 18 amino acids long.

The chain recombines TRBV11-3 with TRBJ2-2; TRBD1 matches at 10 bases. Unmatched junction bases numbered 13, after V lost 5 bases and J lost 4 bases. Germline values: CDR1 SGHNT, CDR2 YENEEA. The CDR3 has 18 residues. DNA for the CDR3: TGTGCCAGCAGCGAACCTACCGGGACAGGGGTAGGCACCGGGGAGCTGTTTTTT. The encoded protein is CASSEPTGTGVGTGELFF.

The chain joins TRBV29-1 to TRBJ2-3; 8 nucleotides align to TRBD2. The CDR3 loop spans 15 amino acids. Germline V gives CDR1 SQVTM, CDR2 ANQGSEA. The trim removed 6 bases at V and 2 bases at J, leaving 10 bases unmatched. CDR3 coding DNA: TGCAGCGTAGCGGGAGATGGGTTAAACACAGATACGCAGTATTTT. Amino acid sequence: CSVAGDGLNTDTQYF.

This clone was detected once. The chain is built from TRBV5-4 and TRBJ2-7; maybe TRBD2 (5 bases). V dropped 4 bases and J dropped 4 bases, with 15 bases sitting between them. The CDR3 spans 14 residues. From germline, CDR1 is SGHNT and CDR2 YYREEE (reference sequence). The CDR3 sequence is CASSPDGKRYEQYF. As DNA, the CDR3 is TGTGCCAGCAGCCCGGACGGGAAAAGGTACGAGCAGTACTTC.

The chain combines TRBV7-9 with TRBJ2-1; D uncertain. This CDR3 spans 13 amino acids. V dropped 5 bases and J dropped 3 bases, with 8 bases sitting between them. In germline, CDR1 is SEHNR, CDR2 FQNEAQ (reference sequence). The CDR3 is CASSPPVYNEQFF. The CDR3 DNA is TGTGCCAGCAGCCCCCCAGTCTACAATGAGCAGTTCTTC.

V and J are TRBV7-2 and TRBJ1-4; D might be TRBD1 (5 bases). The CDR3 runs to 22 residues. CDR1 and CDR2 from the germline V gene are SGHTA and FQGNSA. V gave up 0 bases and J gave up 0 bases, with 26 bases separating them. For the CDR3, the DNA is TGTGCCAGCAGCTTAGCCCATTCCGGGACGGTTAGTCTAGGGGCAACTAATGAAAAACTGTTTTTT. Its translation is CASSLAHSGTVSLGATNEKLFF.

The CDR3 loop is CSVERDSDNEQFF. Written as DNA, the CDR3 is TGCAGCGTTGAGAGGGACTCTGACAATGAGCAGTTCTTC. The V and J genes are TRBV29-1 and TRBJ2-1, with D possibly TRBD2 on 6 matching bases. Germline loops: CDR1 SQVTM, CDR2 ANQGSEA. The CDR3 extends over 13 amino acids. V lost 3 bases, J lost 5 bases, and 11 bases lay in between.

CDR3 in DNA: TGTGCCAGCAGTTTGGCCCCTTGGGGCAGCTCCTACGAGCAGTACTTC. Protein sequence: CASSLAPWGSSYEQYF. The chain is built from TRBV28 and TRBJ2-7; possibly TRBD1 for D (5 bases). Germline assignment: CDR1 MDHEN and CDR2 SYDVKM. Trimming pared 3 bases from V and 0 bases from J, leaving 15 bases between. CDR3 length equals 16 residues.

This clone has only one observation. The genes are TRBV5-1 and TRBJ2-3, with TRBD1 matching over 12 bases. Germline assignment: CDR1 SGHRS and CDR2 YFSETQ. V shed 8 bases and J 4 bases; nucleotides not matched to a gene: 8. There are 15 residues in the CDR3. As DNA, the CDR3 is TGCGCCAGTTATCCGGGACAGGGGGCCTCAGATACGCAGTATTTT. Protein product: CASYPGQGASDTQYF.

This clone was picked up one time. V usage is TRBV25-1 and J usage is TRBJ2-7; D may be TRBD1 (6 bases). V lost 9 bases to trimming and J lost 9 bases, with 21 bases between them. Germline lookup yields CDR1 MGHDK and CDR2 SYGVNS. The CDR3 covers 13 residues. CDR3 bases: TGTGCCAGTCAAGCTGTTGACAGGCTGGGGCAGTACTTC. Its protein is CASQAVDRLGQYF.

For this clone: At one of its ends the junction is not consistent with the germline gene, which may arise from a read error. The rearrangement joins TRBV7-9 to TRBJ2-3; the match to TRBD2 covers 9 bases. The germline gives CDR1 SEHNR, CDR2 FQNEAQ (reference sequence). The CDR3 contains 15 residues. The CDR3 region is CANSPTSGAPLTQYF. As DNA, the CDR3 is TGTGCCAACAGCCCGACTAGCGGTGCCCCTCTTACGCAGTATTTT.

In this sample, this clone turned up once. V usage is TRBV7-9 and J usage is TRBJ2-1; D perhaps matches TRBD1 (6 bases). This CDR3 comprises 15 residues. The germline gives CDR1 SEHNR, CDR2 FQNEAQ (reference sequence). The ends were cut back, 5 bases at V and 7 bases at J, with 18 bases in the middle. In DNA, the CDR3 is TGTGCCAGCAGCCCATCTGGGGGCGCTTGGAATGAGCAGTTCTTC. Protein sequence: CASSPSGGAWNEQFF.

V and J are TRBV29-1 and TRBJ2-3; D may be TRBD1 or TRBD2 (5 bases each). This CDR3 is built from 13 residues. Germline CDR1 is SQVTM and CDR2 is ANQGSEA. V lost 0 bases to trimming and J lost 6 bases, with 10 bases between them. Written as DNA, the CDR3 is TGCAGCGTTGAAGAGGGGGTTTCTGATACGCAGTATTTT. This gives the protein CSVEEGVSDTQYF.

The V call is TRBV7-9, the J call TRBJ1-2, with a weak D call TRBD1 (5 bases). Germline V gives CDR1 SEHNR, CDR2 FQNEAQ (reference sequence). Trimming shortened V by 7 bases and J by 4 bases, and 13 bases separated the two germline ends. CDR3 length equals 13 residues. In nucleotides, the CDR3 is TGTGCCAGCACCGACAGCCAAGTCTATGGCTACACCTTC. Translation: CASTDSQVYGYTF.

The chain uses TRBV7-2 and TRBJ2-1; D is perhaps TRBD1 (5 bases). This CDR3 is 19 amino acids long. Deletions cut 3 bases from V and 0 bases from J, with 21 bases between. CDR1 is SGHTA, CDR2 FQGNSA, per germline. The CDR3 region is CASSLSASGYQSSYNEQFF. CDR3 sequence (DNA): TGTGCCAGCAGCTTGTCGGCCTCAGGGTATCAAAGCTCCTACAATGAGCAGTTCTTC.

The chain employs TRBV7-9 and TRBJ1-5; D is uncertain. The V end lost 5 bases, the J end lost 0 bases, and 8 bases lay between the germline ends. CDR1 is SEHNR, CDR2 FQNEAQ, per germline (reference sequence). This CDR3 is 14 amino acids long. The CDR3 loop is CASSGTFSNQPQHF. DNA for the CDR3: TGTGCCAGCAGCGGAACTTTTAGCAATCAGCCCCAGCATTTT.

V is TRBV29-1 and J is TRBJ1-2; D ambiguous. The V gene's germline CDR1 is SQVTM and CDR2 ANQGSEA. The CDR3 is 16 amino acids. V was clipped by 0 bases and J by 2 bases, with 16 bases between them. CDR3 coding DNA: TGCAGCGTTGAAGATCAGACCATGATAGGGAACTATGGCTACACCTTC. This encodes CSVEDQTMIGNYGYTF.

This chain links TRBV6-1 with TRBJ1-5; D is uncertain. Germline V lookup: CDR1 MNHNS, CDR2 SASEGT. Trimming took off 3 bases at V and 2 bases at J, with 8 bases between the two ends. The CDR3 sequence is 14 residues long. CDR3 sequence (DNA): TGTGCCAGCAGTGAGTGGCAGGGCAATCAGCCCCAGCATTTT. This translates into CASSEWQGNQPQHF.

The chain is built from TRBV2 and TRBJ2-1; TRBD2 agrees at 9 bases. After removal of 2 bases from V and 8 bases from J, the junction contained 7 bases not matched to a gene. The CDR3 is 15 amino acids. The germline CDR1 and CDR2 sequences are SNHLY and FYNNEI. CDR3 DNA: TGTGCCAGCAGTGAATGGGGCGGGAGGGCCTATGAGCAGTTCTTC. Its translation is CASSEWGGRAYEQFF.

The chain employs TRBV9 and TRBJ2-1; D gene uncertain. The V end lost 4 bases, the J end lost 2 bases, and 16 bases lay between the germline ends. There are 16 residues in the CDR3. The V gene's germline CDR1 is SGDLS and CDR2 YYNGEE. The chain's CDR3 is CASSPRQTVTYNEQFF. The CDR3 nucleotides are TGTGCCAGCAGCCCAAGACAAACTGTCACCTACAATGAGCAGTTCTTC. Supplemented by reference TRBV9 and TRBJ2-1, the full variable domain reads DSGVTQTPKHLITATGQRVTLRCSPRSGDLSVYWYQQSLDQGLQFLIQYYNGEERAKGNILERFSAQQFPDLHSELNLSSLELGDSALYFCASSPRQTVTYNEQFFGPGTRLTVL.

The chain recombines TRBV6-5 with TRBJ2-5, with D tentatively TRBD1 (5 bases). The germline V gene has CDR1 MNHEY and CDR2 SVGAGI. V was trimmed by 7 bases and J by 5 bases, leaving 14 bases between them. The CDR3 is made up of 13 amino acids. For the CDR3, the DNA is TGTGCCAGCAAAACCCAGGGCACGGAGACCCAGTACTTC. Protein product: CASKTQGTETQYF.

This chain joins TRBV5-1 and TRBJ2-5; 9 nucleotides align to TRBD2. CDR1 is SGHRS and CDR2 is YFSETQ in the germline V gene. V trimming: 0 bases; J trimming: 2 bases; junction bases outside the gene matches: 5. The CDR3 contains 16 residues. The CDR3 is CASSLVTSGLQETQYF. As DNA, the CDR3 is TGCGCCAGCAGCTTGGTTACTAGCGGGCTACAAGAGACCCAGTACTTC.